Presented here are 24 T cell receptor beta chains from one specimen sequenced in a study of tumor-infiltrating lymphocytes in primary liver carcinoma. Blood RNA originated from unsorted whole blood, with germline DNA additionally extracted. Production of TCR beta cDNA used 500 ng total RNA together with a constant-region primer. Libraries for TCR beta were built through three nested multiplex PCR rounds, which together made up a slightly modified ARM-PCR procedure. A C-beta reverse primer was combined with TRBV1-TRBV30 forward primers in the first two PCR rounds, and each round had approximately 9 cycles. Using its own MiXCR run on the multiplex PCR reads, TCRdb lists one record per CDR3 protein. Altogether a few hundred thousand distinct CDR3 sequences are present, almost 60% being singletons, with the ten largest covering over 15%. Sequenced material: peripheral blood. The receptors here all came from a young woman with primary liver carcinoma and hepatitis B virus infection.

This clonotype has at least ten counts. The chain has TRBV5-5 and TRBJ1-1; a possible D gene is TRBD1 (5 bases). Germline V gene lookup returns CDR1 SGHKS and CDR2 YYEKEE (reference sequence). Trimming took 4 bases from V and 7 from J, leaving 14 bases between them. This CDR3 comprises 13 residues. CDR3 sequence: CASSPMTAGEAFF. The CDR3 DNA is TGTGCCAGCAGCCCAATGACAGCTGGTGAAGCTTTCTTT.

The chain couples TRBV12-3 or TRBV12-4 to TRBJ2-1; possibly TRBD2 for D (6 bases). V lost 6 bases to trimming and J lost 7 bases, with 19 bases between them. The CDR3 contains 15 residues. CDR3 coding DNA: TGTGCCAGCAGCCCCGGTGGCCGGGAGCATAATGAGCAGTTCTTC. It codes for CASSPGGREHNEQFF.

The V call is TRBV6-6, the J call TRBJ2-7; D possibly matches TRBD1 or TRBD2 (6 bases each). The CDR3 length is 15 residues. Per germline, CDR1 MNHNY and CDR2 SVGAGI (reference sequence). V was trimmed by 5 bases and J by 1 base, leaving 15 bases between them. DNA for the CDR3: TGTGCCAGCAGTATAACAGGGAGGCCTTCCTACGAGCAGTACTTC. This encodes CASSITGRPSYEQYF.

The CDR3 region is CASSSPRVPNYDYTF. Here the CDR3 DNA reads TGTGCCAGCAGCTCACCCAGGGTTCCTAACTATGATTACACCTTC. The chain uses TRBV11-2 and TRBJ1-2, with a tentative D call TRBD1 (5 bases). V was trimmed by 4 bases and J by 11 bases, leaving 23 bases between them. This CDR3 spans 15 amino acids. CDR1 and CDR2 (germline): SGHAT, FQNNGV. The whole variable domain, filled in from reference TRBV11-2 and TRBJ1-2, reads EAGVAQSPRYKIIEKRQSVAFWCNPISGHATLYWYQQILGQGPKLLIQFQNNGVVDDSQLPKDRFSAERLKGVDSTLKIQPAKLEDSAVYLCASSSPRVPNYDYTFGSGTRLTVV.

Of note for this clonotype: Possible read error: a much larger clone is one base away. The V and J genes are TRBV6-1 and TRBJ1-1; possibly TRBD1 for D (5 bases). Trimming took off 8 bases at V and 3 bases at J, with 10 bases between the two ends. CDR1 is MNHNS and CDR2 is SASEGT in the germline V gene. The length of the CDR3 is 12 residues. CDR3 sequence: CASCQGYTEAFF. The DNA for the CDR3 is TGTGCCAGCTGCCAGGGTTACACTGAAGCTTTCTTT.

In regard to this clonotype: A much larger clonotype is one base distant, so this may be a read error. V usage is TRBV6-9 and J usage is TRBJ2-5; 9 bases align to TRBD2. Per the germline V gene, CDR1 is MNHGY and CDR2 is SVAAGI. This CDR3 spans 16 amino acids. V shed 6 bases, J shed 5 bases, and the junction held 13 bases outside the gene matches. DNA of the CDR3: TGTGCCAGCAGACCGACTAGCGGATTAGGGGGGGAGACCCAGTACTTC. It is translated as CASRPTSGLGGETQYF.

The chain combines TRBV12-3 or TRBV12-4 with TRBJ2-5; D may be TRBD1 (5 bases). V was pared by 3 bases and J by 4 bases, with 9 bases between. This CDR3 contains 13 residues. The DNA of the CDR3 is TGTGCCAGCAGTTTGGCCAGGGCAGAGACCCAGTACTTC. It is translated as CASSLARAETQYF.

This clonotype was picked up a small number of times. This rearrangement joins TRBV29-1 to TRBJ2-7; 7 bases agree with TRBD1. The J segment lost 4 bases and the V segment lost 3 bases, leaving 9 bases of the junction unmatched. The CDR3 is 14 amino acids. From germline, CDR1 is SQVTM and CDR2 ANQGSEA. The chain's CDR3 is CSVDLTGSGYEQYF. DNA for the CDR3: TGCAGCGTTGACCTGACAGGGTCGGGATACGAGCAGTACTTC.

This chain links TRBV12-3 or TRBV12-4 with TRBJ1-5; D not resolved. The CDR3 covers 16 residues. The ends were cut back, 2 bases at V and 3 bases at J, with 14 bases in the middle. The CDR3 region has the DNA TGTGCCAGCAGTTTAACCCCCCCCCAGGTCAATCAGCCCCAGCATTTT. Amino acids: CASSLTPPQVNQPQHF.

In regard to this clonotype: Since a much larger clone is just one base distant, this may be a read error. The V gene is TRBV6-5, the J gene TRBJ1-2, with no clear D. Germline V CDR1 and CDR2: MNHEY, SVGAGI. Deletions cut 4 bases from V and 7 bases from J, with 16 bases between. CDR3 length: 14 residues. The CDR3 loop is CASSSPTGGPGYTF. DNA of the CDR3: TGTGCCAGCAGTTCCCCTACGGGCGGGCCTGGCTACACCTTC.

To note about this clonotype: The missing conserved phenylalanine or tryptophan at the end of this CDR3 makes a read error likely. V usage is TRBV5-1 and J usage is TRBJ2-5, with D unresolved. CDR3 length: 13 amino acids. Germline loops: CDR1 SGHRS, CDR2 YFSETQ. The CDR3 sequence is CASNLDGAETQYL. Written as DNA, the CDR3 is TGCGCCAGCAACTTGGATGGTGCAGAGACCCAGTACCTC.

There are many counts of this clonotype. For the CDR3, the DNA is TGCGCCAGCAGCTTCAACGGTCCCCCGCAAGAGACCCAGTACTTC. Translated: CASSFNGPPQETQYF. This chain connects TRBV5-1 to TRBJ2-5; no firm D call. The CDR3 runs to 15 residues. The V gene's germline CDR1 is SGHRS and CDR2 YFSETQ. Deletions cut 2 bases from V and 2 bases from J, with 13 bases between.

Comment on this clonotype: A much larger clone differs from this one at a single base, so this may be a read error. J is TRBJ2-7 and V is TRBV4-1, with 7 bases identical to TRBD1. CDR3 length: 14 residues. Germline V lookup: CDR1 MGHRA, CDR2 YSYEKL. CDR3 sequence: CASSQARGNYKQYF. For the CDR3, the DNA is TGCGCCAGCAGCCAAGCCAGGGGGAACTACAAGCAGTACTTC.

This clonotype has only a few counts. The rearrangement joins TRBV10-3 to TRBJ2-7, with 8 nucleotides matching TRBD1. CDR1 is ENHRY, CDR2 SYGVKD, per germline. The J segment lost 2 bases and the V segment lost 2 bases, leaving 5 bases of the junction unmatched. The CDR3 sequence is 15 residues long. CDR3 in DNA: TGTGCCATCAGTGAGCCGGGACAGGTGACCTACGAGCAGTACTTC. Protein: CAISEPGQVTYEQYF.

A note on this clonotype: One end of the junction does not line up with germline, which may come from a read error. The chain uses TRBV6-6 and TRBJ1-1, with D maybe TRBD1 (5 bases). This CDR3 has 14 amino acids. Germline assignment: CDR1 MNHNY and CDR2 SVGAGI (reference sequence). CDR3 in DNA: TGTGCCAGCAGAACGGACGGGACGAACACTGAAGCTTCCTTT. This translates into CASRTDGTNTEASF.

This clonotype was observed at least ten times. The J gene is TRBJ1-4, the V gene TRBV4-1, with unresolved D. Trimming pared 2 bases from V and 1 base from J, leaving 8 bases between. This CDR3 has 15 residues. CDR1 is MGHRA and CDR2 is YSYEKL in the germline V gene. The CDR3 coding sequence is TGCGCCAGCAGCCAATTTGGAGTAACTAATGAAAAACTGTTTTTT. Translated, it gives CASSQFGVTNEKLFF.

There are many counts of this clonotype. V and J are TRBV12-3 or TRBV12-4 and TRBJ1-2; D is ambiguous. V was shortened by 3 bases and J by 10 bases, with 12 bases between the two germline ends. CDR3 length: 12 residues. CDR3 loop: CASSFTRRSYTF. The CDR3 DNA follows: TGTGCCAGCAGTTTTACCCGCAGGTCCTACACCTTC.

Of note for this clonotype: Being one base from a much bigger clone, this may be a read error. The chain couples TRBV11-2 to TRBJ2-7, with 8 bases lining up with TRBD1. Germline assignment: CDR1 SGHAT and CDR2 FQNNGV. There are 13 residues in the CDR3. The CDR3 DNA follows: TGTGGCAGCAGCGAGGACAGGGTAGGAGAGCAGTACTTC. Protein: CGSSEDRVGEQYF.

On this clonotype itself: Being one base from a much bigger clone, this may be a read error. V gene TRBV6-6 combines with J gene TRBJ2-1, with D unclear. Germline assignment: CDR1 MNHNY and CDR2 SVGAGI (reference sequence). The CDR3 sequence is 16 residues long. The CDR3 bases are TGTGCCAGCAATTACTCGTGGGGATCGAACTACAATGAGCAGTTCTTC. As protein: CASNYSWGSNYNEQFF.

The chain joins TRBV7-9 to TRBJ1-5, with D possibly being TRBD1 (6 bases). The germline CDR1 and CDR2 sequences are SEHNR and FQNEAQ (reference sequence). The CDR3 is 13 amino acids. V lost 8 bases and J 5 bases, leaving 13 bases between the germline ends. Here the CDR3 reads CASSLAGDQPQHF. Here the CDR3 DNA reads TGTGCCAGCTCGCTGGCAGGGGATCAGCCCCAGCATTTT. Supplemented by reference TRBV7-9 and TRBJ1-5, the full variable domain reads DTGVSQNPRHKITKRGQNVTFRCDPISEHNRLYWYRQTLGQGPEFLTYFQNEAQLEKSRLLSDRFSAERPKGSFSTLEIQRTEQGDSAMYLCASSLAGDQPQHFGDGTRLSIL.

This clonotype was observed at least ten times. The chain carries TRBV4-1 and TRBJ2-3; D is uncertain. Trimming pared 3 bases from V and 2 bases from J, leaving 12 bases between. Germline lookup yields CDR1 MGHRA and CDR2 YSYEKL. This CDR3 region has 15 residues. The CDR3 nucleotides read TGCGCCAGCAGCCAGACCCCCAGTGACACAGATACGCAGTATTTT. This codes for CASSQTPSDTDTQYF.

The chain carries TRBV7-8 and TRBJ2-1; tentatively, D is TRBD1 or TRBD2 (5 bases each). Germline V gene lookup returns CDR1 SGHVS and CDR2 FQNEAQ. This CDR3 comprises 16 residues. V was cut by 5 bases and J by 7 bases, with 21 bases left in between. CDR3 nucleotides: TGTGCCAGCAGCCGAGGGGCCGGGTGGAGTGGGAATGAGCAGTTCTTC. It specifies CASSRGAGWSGNEQFF. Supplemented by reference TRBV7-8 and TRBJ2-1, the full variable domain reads GAGVSQSPRYKVAKRGQDVALRCDPISGHVSLFWYQQALGQGPEFLTYFQNEAQLDKSGLPSDRFFAERPEGSVSTLKIQRTQQEDSAVYLCASSRGAGWSGNEQFFGPGTRLTVL.

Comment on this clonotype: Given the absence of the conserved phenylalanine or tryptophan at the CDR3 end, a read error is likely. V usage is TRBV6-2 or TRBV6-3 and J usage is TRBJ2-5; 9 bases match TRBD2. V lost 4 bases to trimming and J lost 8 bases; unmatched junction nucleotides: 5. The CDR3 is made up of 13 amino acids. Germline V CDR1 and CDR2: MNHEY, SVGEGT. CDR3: CASSSGLANTQYS. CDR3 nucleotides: TGTGCCAGCAGTTCCGGACTAGCGAACACCCAGTACTCC.

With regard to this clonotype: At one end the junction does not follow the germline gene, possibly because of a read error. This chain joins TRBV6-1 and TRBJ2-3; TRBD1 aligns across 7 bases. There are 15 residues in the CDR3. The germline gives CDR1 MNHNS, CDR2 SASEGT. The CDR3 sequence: CASSPGDRDTDTQCF. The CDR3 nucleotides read TGTGCCAGCAGTCCAGGGGACAGAGACACAGATACGCAGTGTTTT.